This T cell receptor beta chain derives from a study of T cell repertoires in cytomegalovirus infection. Across the study: Recently identified HLA-C-restricted CMV epitopes were among the peptides used.

This clonotype was seen a few times. Its antigen is unknown. Germline V gives CDR1 KGHSH, CDR2 LQKENI. Trimming removed 6 bases from V and 8 bases from J, with 29 bases in between. The CDR3 has 18 amino acids. Overall study findings and caveats: Summed frequency of shared TCR beta families picked out CMV carriers who also had the relevant HLA.

TCRdb reprocessed the reads with MiXCR, giving one entry per CDR3 protein. This table holds approximately 1,000,000 distinct CDR3 sequences, 31% found once. This specimen was cultured CD8+ T cells from PBMCs, taken from culture after CMV antigen stimulation. This receptor was taken from a human donor in good health (CMV status not recorded). Some clones in this sample may be carry-over from other donors' samples. The J gene is TRBJ2-1, the V gene TRBV18, with D tentatively TRBD1 (6 bases). CDR3 bases: TGTGCCAGCTCTCACGAAAGCAGGGGCCCGGCTTTTTTTGATGAGCAGTTCTTC. Protein sequence: CASSHESRGPAFFDEQFF.